A selection of T cell receptor beta chains follows, all from one sample in a study of blood T cell repertoires in COVID-19. The assay was immunoSEQ multiplex PCR, and TCRdb's table has in-frame clones only and misses some. Among some 120,000 clones, around 83% were seen once, and the ten largest hold 5.5% to 6%. The sample comprised peripheral blood. The source is a man at least 80 years old with active or convalescent COVID-19. Both conserved end residues are trimmed from each CDR3.

v_gene: TRBV2; len: 12; CDR3aa: ASSEGQGAFGYT
v_gene: TRBV5-4; len: 16; CDR3aa: ASSLGTSGGAGTDTQY
v_gene: TRBV7-9; len: 11; CDR3aa: ASSTQENTEAF
v_gene: TRBV10-3; len: 13; CDR3aa: AISETGTDQETQY
v_gene: TRBV2; len: 13; CDR3aa: ASSDGGSQKETQY
v_gene: TRBV5-1; len: 11; CDR3aa: ASSLGQNYGYT
v_gene: TRBV28; len: 13; CDR3aa: ASSLAGYDTGELF
v_gene: TRBV19; len: 13; CDR3aa: ASRTTGGAWQPQH
v_gene: TRBV6-5; len: 12; CDR3aa: ASSYGPSGNTIY
v_gene: TRBV15; len: 13; CDR3aa: ATSRRGQGNQPQH
v_gene: TRBV6-5; len: 14; CDR3aa: ASSYSGLSTNEKLF
v_gene: TRBV19; len: 9; CDR3aa: ASSNWAEQY
v_gene: TRBV28; len: 13; CDR3aa: ASRFILTGISPLH
v_gene: TRBV5-4; len: 13; CDR3aa: ASNPGTGNTGELF
v_gene: TRBV14; len: 12; CDR3aa: ASSPGQGKDEQF
v_gene: TRBV19; len: 12; CDR3aa: ASRNGQFPHEQY
v_gene: TRBV2; len: 12; CDR3aa: ASSEAWGGHEQF
v_gene: TRBV7-2; len: 12; CDR3aa: ASSLGQGWYEQY
v_gene: TRBV7-2; len: 15; CDR3aa: ASSSSSGTGSTDTQY
v_gene: TRBV18; len: 16; CDR3aa: ASSPQLAGGPNTGELF
v_gene: TRBV7-2; len: 10; CDR3aa: ASSLGLPEQF
v_gene: TRBV9; len: 15; CDR3aa: ASSPAPTGENTGELF
v_gene: TRBV5-1; len: 13; CDR3aa: ASSLWTGRVYEQY
v_gene: TRBV12-5; len: 15; CDR3aa: ASGTGQGGYVMNEQF
v_gene: TRBV4-1; len: 13; CDR3aa: ASSPAGQGGEVLT
v_gene: TRBV11-2; len: 12; CDR3aa: ASSLGGGRTEAF
v_gene: TRBV11-2; len: 11; CDR3aa: ASSSTYTDTQY
v_gene: TRBV9; len: 14; CDR3aa: ASSTGSGGARETQY
v_gene: TRBV4-3; len: 13; CDR3aa: ASSQDPLTGNTIY